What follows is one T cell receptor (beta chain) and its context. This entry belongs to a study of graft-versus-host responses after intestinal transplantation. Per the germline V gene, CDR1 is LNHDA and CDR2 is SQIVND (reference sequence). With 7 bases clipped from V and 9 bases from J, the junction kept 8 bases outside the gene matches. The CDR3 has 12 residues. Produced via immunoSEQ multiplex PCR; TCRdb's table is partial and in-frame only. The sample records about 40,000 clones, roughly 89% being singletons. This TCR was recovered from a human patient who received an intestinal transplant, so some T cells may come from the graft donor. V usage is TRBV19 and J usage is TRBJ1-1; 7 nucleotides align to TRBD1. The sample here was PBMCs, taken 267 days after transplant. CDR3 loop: CASMDRMGKAFF. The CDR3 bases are TGTGCCAGTATGGACAGGATGGGAAAAGCTTTCTTT.